These T cell receptor beta chains were read from a single sample in a study of vaccination and CD4 T cells after COVID-19. TCRdb re-called the PCR reads through MiXCR, storing one row per CDR3 protein. This table has roughly 7,300 distinct CDR3 sequences, 66% appearing once. Their target antigens are unknown. The sequenced material came from CD4+ T cells from blood, cultured in vitro. Receptor source: a human donor who had recovered from COVID-19. Each CDR3 is given with its conserved first and last residue. D genes are given only for firm matches. The size entry is marked missing in some rows and otherwise reads once, few, many or a size class.

D gene,clone size,V gene,J gene,CDR3 protein,CDR3 DNA
-,-,TRBV20-1,TRBJ1-3,CSANPPTGLSGNTIYF,TGCAGTGCTAACCCCCCAACAGGCCTCTCTGGAAACACCATATATTTT
-,-,TRBV9,TRBJ2-7,CASSVSPGVEQYF,TGTGCCAGCAGCGTAAGTCCTGGGGTCGAGCAGTACTTC
-,-,TRBV7-8,TRBJ1-5,CASSLGSFVSNQPQHF,TGTGCCAGCAGCTTAGGAAGTTTTGTGAGCAATCAGCCCCAGCATTTT
-,medium-sized,TRBV20-1,TRBJ1-6,CSASPDRHSPLHF,TGCAGTGCTAGCCCGGACAGACATTCACCCCTCCACTTT
-,-,TRBV28,TRBJ2-3,CASSFLGIDTQYF,TGTGCCAGCAGTTTCTTGGGGATAGATACGCAGTATTTT
-,-,TRBV7-2,TRBJ2-1,CASSLGPTDEQFF,TGTGCCAGCAGCTTAGGTCCGACGGATGAGCAGTTCTTC
-,-,TRBV20-1,TRBJ2-1,CSAFRDALYNEQFF,TGCAGTGCTTTCCGGGACGCCTTATACAATGAGCAGTTCTTC
TRBD1,few,TRBV15,TRBJ1-6,CATRQGWPYNSPLHF,TGTGCCACCCGACAGGGATGGCCCTATAATTCACCCCTCCACTTT
TRBD2,-,TRBV7-8,TRBJ2-3,CASGPPGLAGGGGNTQYF,TGTGCCAGCGGGCCGCCGGGACTAGCGGGAGGAGGCGGGAATACGCAGTATTTT
-,once,TRBV11-3,TRBJ1-1,CASSPGLGGSQAFF,TGTGCCAGCAGCCCCGGGCTTGGGGGGTCCCAAGCTTTCTTT
-,-,TRBV20-1,TRBJ2-3,CSASSRLDTQYF,TGCAGTGCCTCGTCCAGGCTAGATACGCAGTATTTT
-,-,TRBV15,TRBJ2-3,CATSRDGGSDTQYF,TGTGCCACCAGCAGAGACGGGGGATCAGATACGCAGTATTTT
-,-,TRBV2,TRBJ2-3,CASSADRSDTQYF,TGTGCCAGCAGTGCGGACAGAAGCGATACGCAGTATTTT
-,-,TRBV20-1,TRBJ2-3,CSARGDPSTDTQYF,TGCAGTGCTAGGGGTGACCCTAGCACAGATACGCAGTATTTT
TRBD2,few,TRBV7-9,TRBJ2-3,CASSLAGGGAPDTQYF,TGTGCCAGCAGCTTAGCAGGCGGGGGGGCCCCAGATACGCAGTATTTT
TRBD1,-,TRBV20-1,TRBJ1-2,CSARTTGGVDGYTF,TGCAGTGCTAGAACAACAGGGGGGGTTGATGGCTACACCTTC
-,-,TRBV6-1,TRBJ1-2,CASRGQSIYGYTF,TGTGCCAGCCGAGGACAGTCAATCTATGGCTACACCTTC
TRBD1,-,TRBV7-2,TRBJ2-4,CASSSYRDSPIQYF,TGTGCCAGCAGCTCATACCGGGACAGCCCCATCCAGTACTTC
-,-,TRBV20-1,TRBJ1-2,CSVGLGYGYTF,TGCAGTGTCGGACTCGGCTATGGCTACACCTTC
-,-,TRBV6-5,TRBJ1-3,CASSYSQGGNTIYF,TGTGCCAGCAGTTACTCGCAGGGTGGAAACACCATATATTTT